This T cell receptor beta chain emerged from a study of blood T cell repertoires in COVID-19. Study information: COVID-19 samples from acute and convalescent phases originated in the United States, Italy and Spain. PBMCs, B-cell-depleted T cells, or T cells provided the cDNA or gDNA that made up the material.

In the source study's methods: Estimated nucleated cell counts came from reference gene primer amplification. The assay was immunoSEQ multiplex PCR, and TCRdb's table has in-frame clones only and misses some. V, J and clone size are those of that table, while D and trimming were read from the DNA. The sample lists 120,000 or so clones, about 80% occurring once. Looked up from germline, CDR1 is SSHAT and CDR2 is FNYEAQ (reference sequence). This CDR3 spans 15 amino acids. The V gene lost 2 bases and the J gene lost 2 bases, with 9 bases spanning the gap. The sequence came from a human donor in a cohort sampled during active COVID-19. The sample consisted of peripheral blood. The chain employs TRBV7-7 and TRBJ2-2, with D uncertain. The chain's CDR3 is CASSLSAANTGELFF. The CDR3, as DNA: TGTGCCAGCAGCTTATCTGCGGCAAACACCGGGGAGCTGTTTTTT.